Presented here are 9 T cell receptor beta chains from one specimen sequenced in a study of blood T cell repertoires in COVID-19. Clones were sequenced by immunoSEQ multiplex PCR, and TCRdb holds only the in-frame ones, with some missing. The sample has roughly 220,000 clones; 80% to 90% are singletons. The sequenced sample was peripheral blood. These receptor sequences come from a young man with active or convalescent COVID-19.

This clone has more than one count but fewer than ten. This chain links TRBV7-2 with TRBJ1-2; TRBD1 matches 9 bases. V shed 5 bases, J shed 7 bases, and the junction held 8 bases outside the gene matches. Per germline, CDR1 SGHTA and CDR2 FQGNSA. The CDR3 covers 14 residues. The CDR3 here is CASSPWDRDGGYTF. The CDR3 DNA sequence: TGTGCCAGCAGCCCCTGGGACAGGGACGGTGGCTACACCTTC.

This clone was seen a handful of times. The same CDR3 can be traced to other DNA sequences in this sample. This CDR3 is CAISDRENTEAFF. Written as DNA, the CDR3 is TGTGCCATCAGTGATCGAGAGAACACTGAAGCTTTCTTT. The V gene is TRBV10-3, the J gene TRBJ1-1; D not resolved. Germline CDR1 is ENHRY and CDR2 is SYGVKD. This CDR3 contains 13 residues. The germline V and J ends were trimmed by 3 bases and 1 base, with 6 bases remaining between them.

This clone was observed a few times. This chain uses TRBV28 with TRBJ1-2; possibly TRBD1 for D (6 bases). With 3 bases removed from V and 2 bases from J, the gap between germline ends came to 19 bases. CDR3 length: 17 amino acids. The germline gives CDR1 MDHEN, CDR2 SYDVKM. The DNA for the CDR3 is TGTGCCAGCAGTTTTGAGGCAGGGGCCCGGGGAAACTATGGCTACACCTTC. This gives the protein CASSFEAGARGNYGYTF.

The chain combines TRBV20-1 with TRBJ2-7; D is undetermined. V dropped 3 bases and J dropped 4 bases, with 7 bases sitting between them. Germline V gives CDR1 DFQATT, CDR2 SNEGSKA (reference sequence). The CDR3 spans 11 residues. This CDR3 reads CSARTGYEQYF. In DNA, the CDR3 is TGCAGTGCTAGGACTGGATACGAGCAGTACTTC.

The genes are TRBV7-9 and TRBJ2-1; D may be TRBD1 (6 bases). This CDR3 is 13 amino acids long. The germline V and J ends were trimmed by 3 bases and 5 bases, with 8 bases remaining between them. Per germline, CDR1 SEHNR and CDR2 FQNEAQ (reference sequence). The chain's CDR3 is CASSLDRDNEQFF. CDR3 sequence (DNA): TGTGCCAGCAGCTTGGACAGAGACAATGAGCAGTTCTTC.

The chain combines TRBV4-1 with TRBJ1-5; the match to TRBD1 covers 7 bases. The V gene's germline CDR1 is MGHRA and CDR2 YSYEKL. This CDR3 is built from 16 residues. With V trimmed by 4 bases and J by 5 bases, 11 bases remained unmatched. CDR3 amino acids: CASSRLPTGPDQPQHF. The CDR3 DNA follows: TGCGCCAGCAGCCGCCTACCGACAGGGCCGGATCAGCCCCAGCATTTT.

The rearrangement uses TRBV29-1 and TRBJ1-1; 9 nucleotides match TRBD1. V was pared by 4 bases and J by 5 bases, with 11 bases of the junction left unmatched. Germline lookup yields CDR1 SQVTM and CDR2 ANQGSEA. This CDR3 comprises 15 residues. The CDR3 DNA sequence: TGCAGCGTTGTGTATGTGTACGGACAGGGGACTGAAGCTTTCTTT. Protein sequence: CSVVYVYGQGTEAFF. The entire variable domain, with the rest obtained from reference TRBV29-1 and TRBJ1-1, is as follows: SAVISQKPSRDICQRGTSLTIQCQVDSQVTMMFWYRQQPGQSLTLIATANQGSEATYESGFVIDKFPISRPNLTFSTLTVSNMSPEDSSIYLCSVVYVYGQGTEAFFGQGTRLTVV.

The chain's CDR3 is CASSLAFGLAGYNEQFF. The CDR3 nucleotides read TGCGCCAGCAGCTTGGCGTTTGGCCTAGCGGGCTACAATGAGCAGTTCTTC. The chain uses TRBV5-1 and TRBJ2-1, with 8 bases matching TRBD2. The CDR3 loop spans 17 amino acids. Germline assignment: CDR1 SGHRS and CDR2 YFSETQ. Unmatched junction bases numbered 8, after V lost 0 bases and J lost 3 bases.

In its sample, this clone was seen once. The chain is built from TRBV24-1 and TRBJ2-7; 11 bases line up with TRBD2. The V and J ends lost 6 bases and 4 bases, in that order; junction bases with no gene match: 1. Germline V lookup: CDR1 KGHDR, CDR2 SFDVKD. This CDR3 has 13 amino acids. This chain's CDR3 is CATSIAGGYEQYF. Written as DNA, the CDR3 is TGTGCCACCAGTATAGCGGGAGGGTACGAGCAGTACTTC.